What follows are 28 T cell receptor beta chains derived from one specimen sequenced in a study of vaccination effects on CD4 cells after COVID-19. Which antigens these TCRs recognize remains unknown. This table comes from immunoSEQ multiplex PCR, and its TCRdb copy is limited to in-frame clones, with some not included. The sample consists of about 28,000 clones, about 80% of them appearing once. ViraFEST used viral peptide pools to expand antigen-specific CD4+ T cells before sequencing. The culture ran for under eleven days, and then CD4+ T cells were isolated. Among the vaccine recipients, none had a prior SARS-CoV-2 infection, and nucleocapsid antibodies were negative. Sequenced here: CD4+ T cells from PBMCs cultured with SARS-CoV-2 spike peptides, sampled before COVID-19 vaccination. The source is a human donor who received a COVID-19 vaccine.

The chain is built from TRBV19 and TRBJ1-1; D unresolved. The CDR3 totals 17 residues. Germline V gene lookup returns CDR1 LNHDA and CDR2 SQIVND (reference sequence). V was shortened by 3 bases and J by 0 bases, with 17 bases between the two germline ends. The chain's CDR3 is CASSIGGSPTMNTEAFF. CDR3 coding DNA: TGTGCCAGTAGTATCGGAGGGTCACCGACCATGAACACTGAAGCTTTCTTT.

The rearrangement uses TRBV6-2 or TRBV6-3 and TRBJ1-5, with D possibly TRBD1 on 5 matching bases. In germline, CDR1 is MNHEY, CDR2 SVGEGT. V lost 0 bases and J 11 bases, leaving 14 bases between the germline ends. There are 14 residues in the CDR3. The CDR3 reads CASSYSGREGSQHF. The CDR3 bases are TGTGCCAGCAGTTACTCGGGCAGGGAAGGCTCCCAGCATTTT.

This chain uses TRBV5-8 with TRBJ1-2; TRBD1 is a possible D gene (6 bases). V lost 3 bases and J 4 bases, leaving 10 bases between the germline ends. Germline lookup yields CDR1 SGHTS and CDR2 YDEGEE. CDR3 size: 13 residues. For the CDR3, the DNA is TGTGCCAGCAGCTATGGACAGACCTATGGCTACACCTTC. Its protein product is CASSYGQTYGYTF.

This chain connects TRBV2 to TRBJ2-1; the D gene could be TRBD1 or TRBD2 (5 bases each). The CDR3 covers 13 residues. The V end was cut by 7 bases, the J end by 6 bases, with 13 bases between. Germline V gene sequence: CDR1 SNHLY, CDR2 FYNNEI. The CDR3 protein is CASKKPGRNEQFF. The CDR3 DNA follows: TGTGCCAGCAAGAAGCCGGGACGCAATGAGCAGTTCTTC.

The rearrangement links TRBV7-9 to TRBJ2-3; TRBD2 aligns across 11 bases. The trim removed 1 base at V and 4 bases at J, leaving 4 bases unmatched. The CDR3 covers 16 residues. Germline V CDR1 and CDR2: SEHNR, FQNEAQ (reference sequence). CDR3 sequence reads: CASSLGTSGGADTQYF. CDR3 bases: TGTGCCAGCAGCTTAGGTACTAGCGGGGGTGCAGATACGCAGTATTTT.

The rearrangement uses TRBV5-6 and TRBJ2-5; D may be TRBD1 or TRBD2 (5 bases each). The CDR3 loop spans 14 amino acids. CDR1 and CDR2 from the germline V gene are SGHDT and YYEEEE. The V end was cut by 4 bases, the J end by 4 bases, with 14 bases between. The CDR3: CASSQTGTSETQYF. The DNA of the CDR3 is TGTGCCAGCAGCCAAACCGGGACGTCAGAGACCCAGTACTTC.

The CDR3 region has the DNA TGTGCCAGCAGTTTGAGGGGCGAGCAGTACTTC. Translation: CASSLRGEQYF. The chain recombines TRBV27 with TRBJ2-7; D could derive from TRBD1 or TRBD2 (5 bases each). The CDR3 is 11 amino acids. V was clipped by 3 bases and J by 6 bases, with 6 bases between them. Germline CDR1 is MNHEY and CDR2 is SMNVEV (reference sequence).

This chain joins TRBV25-1 and TRBJ2-1; unclear D gene. The CDR3 sequence is 14 residues long. Between the trimmed V and J ends, which lost 8 bases and 0 bases, there was a span of 11 bases. The germline CDR1 and CDR2 sequences are MGHDK and SYGVNS. The chain's CDR3 is CASEGFSSYNEQFF. DNA of the CDR3: TGTGCCAGCGAAGGGTTTAGCTCCTACAATGAGCAGTTCTTC.

This clone is hyperexpanded. This rearrangement joins TRBV7-2 to TRBJ1-5, with unresolved D. This CDR3 contains 13 residues. Germline V lookup: CDR1 SGHTA, CDR2 FQGNSA. The V and J ends lost 4 bases and 4 bases respectively, with 8 bases between them. The CDR3 region has the DNA TGTGCCAGCAGCTCGGATCTGAATCAGCCCCAGCATTTT. Protein: CASSSDLNQPQHF. The whole variable domain, filled in from reference TRBV7-2 and TRBJ1-5, reads GAGVSQSPSNKVTEKGKDVELRCDPISGHTALYWYRQSLGQGLEFLIYFQGNSAPDKSGLPSDRFSAERTGGSVSTLTIQRTQQEDSAVYLCASSSDLNQPQHFGDGTRLSIL.

The J gene is TRBJ2-3, the V gene TRBV2, with D maybe TRBD2 (6 bases). Trimming removed 6 bases at V and 1 base at J, with 11 bases between. The CDR3 loop spans 14 amino acids. The germline V gene encodes CDR1 SNHLY and CDR2 FYNNEI. CDR3 nucleotide sequence: TGTGCCAGCAGACCGGGACTTCGCACAGATACGCAGTATTTT. Protein product: CASRPGLRTDTQYF. Combining the CDR3 with reference TRBV2 and TRBJ2-3 gives the whole variable domain EPEVTQTPSHQVTQMGQEVILRCVPISNHLYFYWYRQILGQKVEFLVSFYNNEISEKSEIFDDQFSVERPDGSNFTLKIRSTKLEDSAMYFCASRPGLRTDTQYFGPGTRLTVL.

This chain connects TRBV10-3 to TRBJ2-1, with 10 bases aligning to TRBD2. The V gene's germline CDR1 is ENHRY and CDR2 SYGVKD. The junction had 4 bases not matched to a gene; V was cut back by 4 bases and J by 1 base. CDR3 length equals 16 residues. The CDR3 nucleotides read TGTGCCATCAGTGTGGCGGGACTAGCGTCCTACAATGAGCAGTTCTTC. Residues: CAISVAGLASYNEQFF.

The genes are TRBV4-2 and TRBJ2-1; 9 bases are a match to TRBD2. V shed 3 bases, J shed 6 bases, and the junction held 9 bases outside the gene matches. Germline lookup yields CDR1 LGHNA and CDR2 YNFKEQ. The CDR3 runs to 16 residues. CDR3 nucleotide sequence: TGTGCCAGCAGCCAGGGGGCTAGCGGGGTCTTCAATGAGCAGTTCTTC. Its protein product is CASSQGASGVFNEQFF.

The genes are TRBV6-5 and TRBJ1-1; D might be TRBD1 (5 bases). Germline-derived CDR1 and CDR2 are MNHEY and SVGAGI. With 7 bases removed from V and 3 bases from J, the gap between germline ends came to 18 bases. This CDR3 has 15 amino acids. The DNA for the CDR3 is TGTGCCAGCACCAAAGCTCCAGGGCGGTACACTGAAGCTTTCTTT. Its translation is CASTKAPGRYTEAFF.

The chain employs TRBV6-2 or TRBV6-3 and TRBJ1-5; D is uncertain. The V gene lost 2 bases and the J gene lost 0 bases, with 11 bases spanning the gap. The CDR3 is 16 residues long. CDR1 and CDR2 from the germline V gene are MNHEY and SVGEGT. The CDR3 coding sequence is TGTGCCAGCAGTTACGGAGCAGTACATAGCAATCAGCCCCAGCATTTT. Residues: CASSYGAVHSNQPQHF.

The chain links TRBV11-2 to TRBJ1-2; D unresolved. Trimming cost V 0 bases and J 2 bases, with 10 bases left between them. The CDR3 sequence is 15 residues long. Per germline, CDR1 SGHAT and CDR2 FQNNGV. CDR3 nucleotides: TGTGCCAGCAGCTTAGATCCTGCGGCGAACTATGGCTACACCTTC. Its translation is CASSLDPAANYGYTF.

The V and J genes are TRBV5-4 and TRBJ1-2; possibly TRBD1 for D (6 bases). Germline V CDR1 and CDR2: SGHNT, YYREEE (reference sequence). This CDR3 region has 14 residues. V shed 0 bases and J shed 4 bases, with 10 bases lying between them. CDR3 coding DNA: TGTGCCAGCAGCTTGGGGGGGGGCGGCTATGGCTACACCTTC. Translating gives CASSLGGGGYGYTF.

CDR3 protein: CASTGNYEQYF. The DNA for the CDR3 is TGTGCCAGTACAGGGAACTACGAGCAGTACTTC. This chain joins TRBV6-5 and TRBJ2-7, with D possibly matching TRBD1 (6 bases). The V end lost 9 bases, the J end lost 3 bases, and 9 bases lay between the germline ends. The CDR3 totals 11 residues. Germline values: CDR1 MNHEY, CDR2 SVGAGI.

This chain uses TRBV4-3 with TRBJ1-1, with 10 bases aligning to TRBD1. The junction had 7 bases not matched to a gene; V was cut back by 3 bases and J by 6 bases. The CDR3 loop spans 15 amino acids. Germline-derived CDR1 and CDR2 are LGHNA and YSLEER. CDR3 region: CASSHRQGAIAEAFF. DNA for the CDR3: TGCGCCAGCAGCCACCGACAGGGGGCGATAGCTGAAGCTTTCTTT.

This chain links TRBV20-1 with TRBJ1-4, with 10 bases lining up with TRBD1. Germline V lookup: CDR1 DFQATT, CDR2 SNEGSKA (reference sequence). The CDR3 length is 14 residues. V dropped 3 bases and J dropped 6; count of bases not matched to a gene: 4. This CDR3 reads CSASGGTGDEKLFF. The CDR3 coding sequence is TGCAGTGCTAGTGGGGGGACAGGGGATGAAAAACTGTTTTTT.

The CDR3 DNA follows: TGCGCCAGCAGCTGGGGACAGGGGGAGCTGTTTTTT. Encoded protein: CASSWGQGELFF. The V and J genes are TRBV5-1 and TRBJ2-2; TRBD1 aligns across 7 bases. Trimming at V came to 3 bases and at J to 8 bases, leaving 1 base not matched to a gene. The CDR3 totals 12 residues. Germline V gene sequence: CDR1 SGHRS, CDR2 YFSETQ.

This clone was recorded a few times. The CDR3 sequence is CASSLRGPRQPQHF. CDR3 in DNA: TGTGCCAGCAGCTTAAGAGGCCCTCGTCAGCCCCAGCATTTT. The chain joins TRBV6-6 to TRBJ1-5; no reliable D call. The CDR3 runs 14 residues. V lost 6 bases and J 6 bases, leaving 15 bases between the germline ends. The germline V gene encodes CDR1 MNHNY and CDR2 SVGAGI (reference sequence).

This chain joins TRBV30 and TRBJ2-1, with TRBD1 identical over 9 bases. The germline V gene has CDR1 GTSNPN and CDR2 SVGIG (reference sequence). V trimming: 0 bases; J trimming: 8 bases; junction bases outside the gene matches: 5. The CDR3 totals 14 residues. CDR3 sequence: CAWSVLDRGYEQFF. CDR3 nucleotide sequence: TGTGCCTGGAGTGTACTGGACAGGGGATATGAGCAGTTCTTC.

The chain joins TRBV11-2 to TRBJ2-7, with 10 bases identical to TRBD1. CDR3 length: 14 residues. Germline V CDR1 and CDR2: SGHAT, FQNNGV. Unmatched junction bases numbered 3, after V lost 5 bases and J lost 2 bases. Written as DNA, the CDR3 is TGTGCCAGCAGCAAGGGACAGGGGCCCTACGAGCAGTACTTC. Its translation is CASSKGQGPYEQYF.

This sequence joins TRBV9 and TRBJ2-3; 8 bases align to TRBD2. Germline loops: CDR1 SGDLS, CDR2 YYNGEE. The CDR3 extends over 15 amino acids. Trimming at V came to 0 bases and at J to 5 bases, leaving 5 bases not matched to a gene. DNA of the CDR3: TGTGCCAGCAGCGTAGCGGGGGGGCCGGTAGATACGCAGTATTTT. Its protein is CASSVAGGPVDTQYF.

V is TRBV19 and J is TRBJ1-6; 7 nucleotides align to TRBD1. This CDR3 has 14 residues. Trimming removed 6 bases from V and 7 bases from J; junction bases left unmatched: 6. CDR1 LNHDA and CDR2 SQIVND come from the germline V gene (reference sequence). In DNA form, the CDR3 reads TGTGCCAGTAGAGAACAGGGGTTCAATTCACCCCTCCACTTT. Translating it yields CASREQGFNSPLHF.

The V and J genes are TRBV11-3 and TRBJ1-1, with a tentative D call TRBD1 (5 bases). The CDR3 has 13 residues. The germline CDR1 and CDR2 sequences are SGHNT and YENEEA. V was clipped by 3 bases and J by 4 bases, with 9 bases between them. The CDR3 nucleotides read TGTGCCAGCAGCTTGGGGCGGGGCACTGAAGCTTTCTTT. This gives the protein CASSLGRGTEAFF.

The CDR3 spells CASSGPSGNTIYF. CDR3 in DNA: TGTGCCAGCAGTGGGCCCTCTGGAAACACCATATATTTT. The chain recombines TRBV2 with TRBJ1-3, with unresolved D. The CDR3 has 13 amino acids. Germline CDR1 and CDR2: SNHLY and FYNNEI. Trimming removed 4 bases from V and 0 bases from J, with 4 bases in between.

This clone was seen more than once but under ten times. V is TRBV27 and J is TRBJ2-2; TRBD2 aligns across 11 bases. The CDR3 totals 17 residues. From germline, CDR1 is MNHEY and CDR2 SMNVEV (reference sequence). The trim removed 7 bases at V and 1 base at J, leaving 8 bases unmatched. CDR3 amino acids: CASNPMGLAENTGELFF. In DNA, the CDR3 is TGTGCCAGCAACCCTATGGGACTAGCGGAGAACACCGGGGAGCTGTTTTTT.